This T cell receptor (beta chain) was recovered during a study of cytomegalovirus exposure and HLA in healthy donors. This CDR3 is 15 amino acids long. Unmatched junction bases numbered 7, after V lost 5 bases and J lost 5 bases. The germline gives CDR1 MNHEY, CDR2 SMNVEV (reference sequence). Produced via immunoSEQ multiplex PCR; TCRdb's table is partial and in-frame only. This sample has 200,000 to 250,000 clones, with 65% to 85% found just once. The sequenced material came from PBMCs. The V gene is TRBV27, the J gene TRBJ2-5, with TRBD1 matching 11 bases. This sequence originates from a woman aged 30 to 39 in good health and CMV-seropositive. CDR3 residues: CASSADRGPRETQYF. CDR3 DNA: TGTGCCAGCAGTGCGGACAGGGGGCCCCGGGAGACCCAGTACTTC.